The 7 T cell receptor beta chains listed next were all sequenced from one sample in a study of T cells in Graves' hyperthyroidism and ophthalmopathy. RNA transcripts yielded amplified TCR beta CDR3 regions. A first-round RT-PCR of the TCR CDR3 used the HTBI primer set. From the multiplex PCR reads, TCRdb called clonotypes with MiXCR, one entry per CDR3 protein. The sample records under 550,000 distinct CDR3 sequences, roughly 13% being singletons. Input material: blood. The source of these receptors is a woman aged 18-35 years with Graves' hyperthyroidism.

This clonotype occurred a few times. The chain employs TRBV6-1 and TRBJ2-3, with D maybe TRBD2 (6 bases). The CDR3 spans 15 residues. The ends were cut back, 4 bases at V and 6 bases at J, with 17 bases in the middle. The V gene's germline CDR1 is MNHNS and CDR2 SASEGT. The CDR3 reads CASSADGGVADTQYF. For the CDR3, the DNA is TGTGCCAGCAGTGCTGATGGAGGGGTCGCCGATACGCAGTATTTT.

This clonotype appeared a few times. The chain has TRBV6-1 and TRBJ2-7; D is ambiguous. Trimming stripped 4 bases from V and 6 bases from J, with 13 bases between. This CDR3 comprises 13 residues. Germline V CDR1 and CDR2: MNHNS, SASEGT. The CDR3 DNA reads as TGTGCCAGCAGTGCAGAGATTGGATCCGAGCAGTACTTC. This codes for CASSAEIGSEQYF.

Of note for this clonotype: A junction boundary mismatches the germline segment, possibly from a read error. The V call is TRBV12-3 or TRBV12-4, the J call TRBJ2-1, with D perhaps TRBD1 or TRBD2 (6 bases each). The CDR3 sequence is 14 residues long. As DNA, the CDR3 is TGTGCCAGCAGCTTAGGGGGGCCAGGGACTGAGCAGTTCTTC. Its translation: CASSLGGPGTEQFF.

Comment on this clonotype: The junction departs from the called germline gene at one end, perhaps through a read error. The chain recombines TRBV5-1 with TRBJ1-1, with a tentative D call TRBD1 (6 bases). The CDR3 extends over 16 amino acids. CDR1 is SGHRS, CDR2 YFSETQ, per germline. The CDR3 nucleotides read TGCGCCAACAGCTTGGAAGGGGGTTTACCAGGCACTGAAGCTTTCTTT. It yields the protein CANSLEGGLPGTEAFF.

Ten or more counts support this clonotype. V usage is TRBV18 and J usage is TRBJ2-1; 7 nucleotides match TRBD2. The CDR3 contains 16 residues. Germline values: CDR1 KGHSH, CDR2 LQKENI. V lost 2 bases and J lost 4; bases outside the gene matches: 8. The CDR3 region has the DNA TGTGCCAGCTCACCAGGCCTGGGGGGGTCTTACAATGAGCAGTTCTTC. Translated, it gives CASSPGLGGSYNEQFF.

On this clonotype itself: With a much larger clone just one base away, this may be a read error. J is TRBJ1-5 and V is TRBV2; D may be TRBD1 (5 bases). This CDR3 contains 13 residues. The germline CDR1 and CDR2 sequences are SNHLY and FYNNEI. The CDR3 DNA reads TGTACCAGCAGGAGTGCTAGGGGTCAGCCCCAGCATTTT. It specifies CTSRSARGQPQHF.

This clonotype has a count of ten or more. The chain employs TRBV9 and TRBJ2-5; 12 positions agree with TRBD2. The germline CDR1 and CDR2 sequences are SGDLS and YYNGEE. With 0 bases clipped from V and 4 bases from J, the junction kept 19 bases outside the gene matches. The length of the CDR3 is 21 residues. CDR3 nucleotide sequence: TGTGCCAGCAGCGTAGGTACTGGGTCGGCCCGACTAGCGGGAGATGGAGAGACCCAGTACTTC. Its translation: CASSVGTGSARLAGDGETQYF.